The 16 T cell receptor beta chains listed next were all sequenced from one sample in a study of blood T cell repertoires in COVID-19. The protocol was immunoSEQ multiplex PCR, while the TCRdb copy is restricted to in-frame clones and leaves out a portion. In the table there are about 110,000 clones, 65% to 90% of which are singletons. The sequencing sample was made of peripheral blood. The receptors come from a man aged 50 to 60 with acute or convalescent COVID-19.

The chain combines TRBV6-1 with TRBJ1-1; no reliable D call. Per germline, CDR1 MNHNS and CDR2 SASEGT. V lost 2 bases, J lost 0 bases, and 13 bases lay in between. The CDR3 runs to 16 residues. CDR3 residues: CASSEFRGAMNTEAFF. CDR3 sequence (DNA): TGTGCCAGCAGTGAATTCCGGGGTGCAATGAACACTGAAGCTTTCTTT.

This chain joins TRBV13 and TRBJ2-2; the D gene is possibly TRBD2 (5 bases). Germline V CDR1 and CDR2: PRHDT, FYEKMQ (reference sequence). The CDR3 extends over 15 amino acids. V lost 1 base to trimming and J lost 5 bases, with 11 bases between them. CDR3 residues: CASSLVSGFTGELFF. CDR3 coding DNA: TGTGCCAGCAGCTTAGTATCGGGGTTTACCGGGGAGCTGTTTTTT. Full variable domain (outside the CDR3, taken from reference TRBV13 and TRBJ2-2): AAGVIQSPRHLIKEKRETATLKCYPIPRHDTVYWYQQGPGQDPQFLISFYEKMQSDKGSIPDRFSAQQFSDYHSELNMSSLELGDSALYFCASSLVSGFTGELFFGEGSRLTVL.

For the CDR3, the DNA is TGTGCCAGTAGTCTTTACCGACAGGAGGCTTTCTTT. It specifies CASSLYRQEAFF. This sequence joins TRBV19 and TRBJ1-1; possible D gene TRBD1, 6 bases. Trimming removed 5 bases at V and 11 bases at J, with 15 bases between. From germline, CDR1 is LNHDA and CDR2 SQIVND (reference sequence). This CDR3 comprises 12 residues.

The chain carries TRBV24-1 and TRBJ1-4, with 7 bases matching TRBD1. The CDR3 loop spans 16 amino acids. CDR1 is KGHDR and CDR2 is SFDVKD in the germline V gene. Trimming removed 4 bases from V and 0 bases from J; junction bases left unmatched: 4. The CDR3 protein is CATSDRDRATNEKLFF. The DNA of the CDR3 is TGTGCCACCAGTGACCGTGACAGGGCAACTAATGAAAAACTGTTTTTT.

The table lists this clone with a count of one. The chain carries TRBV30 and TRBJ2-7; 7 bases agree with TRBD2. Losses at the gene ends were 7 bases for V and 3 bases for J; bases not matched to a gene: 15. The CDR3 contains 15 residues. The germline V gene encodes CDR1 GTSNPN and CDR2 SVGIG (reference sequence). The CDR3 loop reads CASQSGTGLNYEQYF. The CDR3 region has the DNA TGTGCCTCTCAAAGTGGAACGGGACTAAACTACGAGCAGTACTTC.

Here the CDR3 DNA reads TGTGCCAGCTCACCCAACAGGGTTTCTTCTGGAAACACCATATATTTT. Its translation: CASSPNRVSSGNTIYF. The chain carries TRBV18 and TRBJ1-3, with a tentative D call TRBD1 (6 bases). V gave up 3 bases and J gave up 1 base, with 13 bases separating them. In germline, CDR1 is KGHSH, CDR2 LQKENI. The CDR3 loop spans 16 amino acids.

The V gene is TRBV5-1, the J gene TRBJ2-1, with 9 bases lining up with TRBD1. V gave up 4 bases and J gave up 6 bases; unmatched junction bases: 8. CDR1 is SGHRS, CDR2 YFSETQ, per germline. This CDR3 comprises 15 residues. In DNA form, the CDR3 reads TGCGCCAGCAGCACAGGACAGGGGATTCGCAATGAGCAGTTCTTC. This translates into CASSTGQGIRNEQFF.

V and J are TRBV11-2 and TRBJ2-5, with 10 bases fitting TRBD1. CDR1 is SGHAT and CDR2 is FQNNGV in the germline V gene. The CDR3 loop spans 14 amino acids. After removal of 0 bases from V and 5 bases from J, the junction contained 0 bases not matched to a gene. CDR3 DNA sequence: TGTGCCAGCAGCTTAGAGGACAGGGGGGAGACCCAGTACTTC. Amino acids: CASSLEDRGETQYF.

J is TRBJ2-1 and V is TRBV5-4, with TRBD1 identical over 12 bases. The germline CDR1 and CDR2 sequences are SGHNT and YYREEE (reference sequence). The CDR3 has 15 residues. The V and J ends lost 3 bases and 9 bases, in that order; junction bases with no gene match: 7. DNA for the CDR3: TGTGCCAGCAGCTGGGACAGGGGGCTAAAAAGTGAGCAGTTCTTC. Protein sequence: CASSWDRGLKSEQFF.

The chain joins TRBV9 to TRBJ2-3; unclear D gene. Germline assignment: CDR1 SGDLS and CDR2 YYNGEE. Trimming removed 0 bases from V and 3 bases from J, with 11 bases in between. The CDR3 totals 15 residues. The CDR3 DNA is TGTGCCAGCAGCGTAGGGATAGCTACAACAGATACGCAGTATTTT. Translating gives CASSVGIATTDTQYF.

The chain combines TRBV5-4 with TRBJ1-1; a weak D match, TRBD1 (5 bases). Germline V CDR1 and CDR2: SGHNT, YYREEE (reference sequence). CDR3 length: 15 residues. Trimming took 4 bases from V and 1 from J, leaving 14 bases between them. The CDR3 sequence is CASSIQAAPNTEAFF. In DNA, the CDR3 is TGTGCCAGCAGCATACAGGCTGCTCCGAACACTGAAGCTTTCTTT.

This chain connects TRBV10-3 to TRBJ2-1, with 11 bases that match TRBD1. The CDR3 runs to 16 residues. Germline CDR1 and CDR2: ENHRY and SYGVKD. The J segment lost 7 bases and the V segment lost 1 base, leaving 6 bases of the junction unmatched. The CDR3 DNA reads TGTGCCATCAGTGAGTACCGGGACAGGGGGAAGAATGAGCAGTTCTTC. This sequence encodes CAISEYRDRGKNEQFF.

The CDR3 DNA is TGTGCCAGCAGTGAAGACGGGGGGCGAACGACCCAGTACTTC. It is translated as CASSEDGGRTTQYF. The chain recombines TRBV6-1 with TRBJ2-5; the D gene is possibly TRBD2 (7 bases). This CDR3 has 14 amino acids. CDR1 MNHNS and CDR2 SASEGT come from the germline V gene. The V end was cut by 1 base, the J end by 7 bases, with 13 bases between.

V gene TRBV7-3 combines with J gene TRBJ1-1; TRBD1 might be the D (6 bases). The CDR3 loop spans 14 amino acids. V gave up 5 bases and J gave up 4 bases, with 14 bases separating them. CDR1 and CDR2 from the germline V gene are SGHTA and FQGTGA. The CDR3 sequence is CASSPLGGSTEAFF. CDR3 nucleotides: TGTGCCAGCAGCCCTTTAGGGGGAAGCACTGAAGCTTTCTTT.

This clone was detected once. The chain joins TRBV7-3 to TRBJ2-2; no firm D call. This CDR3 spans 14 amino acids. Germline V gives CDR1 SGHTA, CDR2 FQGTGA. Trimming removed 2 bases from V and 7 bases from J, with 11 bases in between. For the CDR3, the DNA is TGTGCCAGCAGCTTATACGCTCCGGGCGGGGAGCTGTTTTTT. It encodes CASSLYAPGGELFF.

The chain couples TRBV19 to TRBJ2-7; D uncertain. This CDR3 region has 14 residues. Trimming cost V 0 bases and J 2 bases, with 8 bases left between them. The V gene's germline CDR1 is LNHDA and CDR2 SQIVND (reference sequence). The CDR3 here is CASSIDVRPYEQYF. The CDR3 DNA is TGTGCCAGTAGTATAGATGTGCGGCCCTACGAGCAGTACTTC.